The 29 T cell receptor beta chains below were found in one sample sequenced in a study of T cells of healthy individuals. TCRdb itself ran the 5' RACE reads through MiXCR, one entry per CDR3 protein. The table has more than 85,000 distinct CDR3 sequences, roughly 18% seen once. The receptors here all came from a human donor in good health.

This clonotype was found many times. This chain's CDR3 is CASSQGLGGNGDEKLFF. DNA for the CDR3: TGCGCCAGCAGCCAAGGGCTGGGGGGGAATGGGGATGAAAAACTGTTTTTT. The chain is built from TRBV4-3 and TRBJ1-4; possibly TRBD1 for D (5 bases). CDR1 is LGHNA and CDR2 is YSLEER in the germline V gene. V dropped 1 base and J dropped 6 bases, with 18 bases sitting between them. This CDR3 spans 17 amino acids.

This clonotype was counted many times. The rearrangement links TRBV24-1 to TRBJ2-1; weak D call: TRBD1 (7 bases). V lost 4 bases and J 1 base, leaving 13 bases between the germline ends. Per germline, CDR1 KGHDR and CDR2 SFDVKD. The CDR3 is 16 residues long. The CDR3 DNA sequence: TGTGCCACCAGTGAGCCCAGGGGGGATTCCTACAATGAGCAGTTCTTC. Translated: CATSEPRGDSYNEQFF.

The chain combines TRBV18 with TRBJ2-2; a possible D gene is TRBD2 (5 bases). The length of the CDR3 is 15 residues. The V gene lost 1 base and the J gene lost 6 bases, with 12 bases spanning the gap. Germline V lookup: CDR1 KGHSH, CDR2 LQKENI. CDR3 sequence: CASSPQRAQSGELFF. For the CDR3, the DNA is TGTGCCAGCTCACCACAGAGGGCCCAGTCCGGGGAGCTGTTTTTT.

This clonotype was seen a few times. CDR3 sequence: CSTRRGRETQYF. The CDR3 DNA reads as TGCAGTACCCGGAGGGGCCGTGAGACCCAGTACTTC. The chain combines TRBV20-1 with TRBJ2-5; tentatively, D is TRBD2 (6 bases). Between the trimmed V and J ends, which lost 8 bases and 5 bases, there was a span of 15 bases. The CDR3 sequence is 12 residues long. Germline V CDR1 and CDR2: DFQATT, SNEGSKA (reference sequence).

The rearrangement joins TRBV28 to TRBJ2-7; tentatively, D is TRBD1 (5 bases). Germline assignment: CDR1 MDHEN and CDR2 SYDVKM. This CDR3 has 16 amino acids. V lost 4 bases and J 0 bases, leaving 16 bases between the germline ends. For the CDR3, the DNA is TGTGCCAGCAGTTCCCCGACAGAAAAAAGCTCCTACGAGCAGTACTTC. Its protein is CASSSPTEKSSYEQYF.

A few counts support this clonotype. The chain has TRBV13 and TRBJ2-2, with 7 bases aligning to TRBD1. Germline V gene data show CDR1 as PRHDT and CDR2 as FYEKMQ (reference sequence). J lost 5 bases, V lost 2 bases, and 2 bases had no gene match. This CDR3 has 14 residues. CDR3 loop: CASSLTGETGELFF. The CDR3 nucleotides read TGTGCCAGCAGCTTAACAGGGGAAACCGGGGAGCTGTTTTTT.

This clonotype came up a few times. The chain recombines TRBV28 with TRBJ2-1; a weak D match, TRBD1 (6 bases). Germline V gene data show CDR1 as MDHEN and CDR2 as SYDVKM. Trimming removed 8 bases at V and 2 bases at J, with 10 bases between. This CDR3 has 13 amino acids. CDR3 coding DNA: TGTGCCAGCTGTTGGGACACCTACAATGAGCAGTTCTTC. Its translation: CASCWDTYNEQFF.

This clonotype was observed at least ten times. The V call is TRBV27, the J call TRBJ1-4; 12 positions agree with TRBD1. With 5 bases clipped from V and 8 bases from J, the junction kept 15 bases outside the gene matches. This CDR3 spans 18 amino acids. The germline CDR1 and CDR2 sequences are MNHEY and SMNVEV (reference sequence). CDR3: CASSRDRGLPPPGEKLFF. The CDR3 nucleotides are TGTGCCAGCAGTCGGGACAGGGGGCTTCCCCCCCCAGGGGAAAAACTGTTTTTT. Looking up the rest from reference TRBV27 and TRBJ1-4 gives the full variable domain: EAQVTQNPRYLITVTGKKLTVTCSQNMNHEYMSWYRQDPGLGLRQIYYSMNVEVTDKGDVPEGYKVSRKEKRNFPLILESPSPNQTSLYFCASSRDRGLPPPGEKLFFGSGTQLSVL.

This chain uses TRBV3-1 with TRBJ2-1; D unresolved. The CDR3 has 14 residues. From germline, CDR1 is LGHDT and CDR2 YNNKEL (reference sequence). V lost 2 bases and J 8 bases, leaving 13 bases between the germline ends. The CDR3: CASSQHRTSDEQFF. CDR3 in DNA: TGTGCCAGCAGCCAACATCGGACCTCAGATGAGCAGTTCTTC.

V is TRBV5-6 and J is TRBJ2-5; D is perhaps TRBD2 (6 bases). Trimming left V 3 bases short and J 2 bases short, with 11 bases between. The CDR3 covers 14 residues. The germline gives CDR1 SGHDT, CDR2 YYEEEE. CDR3 loop: CASSSLDYQETQYF. The CDR3 DNA sequence: TGTGCCAGCAGCTCTTTGGACTATCAAGAGACCCAGTACTTC.

This clonotype was seen repeatedly, ten times or more. This rearrangement joins TRBV7-2 to TRBJ1-5; no clear D. V lost 5 bases, J lost 4 bases, and 12 bases lay in between. Germline CDR1 SGHTA, CDR2 FQGNSA. The length of the CDR3 is 14 residues. CDR3 sequence (DNA): TGTGCCAGCAGCCCGCGGACGGAGAATCAGCCCCAGCATTTT. This codes for CASSPRTENQPQHF.

At least ten counts were recorded for this clonotype. J is TRBJ1-5 and V is TRBV6-6, with 8 bases lining up with TRBD1. Germline CDR1 is MNHNY and CDR2 is SVGAGI (reference sequence). V gave up 2 bases and J gave up 5 bases; unmatched junction bases: 5. CDR3 length: 15 amino acids. CDR3 residues: CASSYDRGGDQPQHF. CDR3 in DNA: TGTGCCAGCAGTTACGACAGGGGAGGGGATCAGCCCCAGCATTTT.

This clonotype has only a few counts. This chain links TRBV7-2 with TRBJ2-1; 7 bases map to TRBD1. The junction had 10 bases not matched to a gene; V was cut back by 5 bases and J by 6 bases. The CDR3 is made up of 15 amino acids. From germline, CDR1 is SGHTA and CDR2 FQGNSA. The CDR3 bases are TGTGCCAGCAGCCCGAGACCGACAGGGATCAATGAGCAGTTCTTC. Protein: CASSPRPTGINEQFF.

This clonotype was picked up many times. The gene calls are TRBV6-6 and TRBJ1-3; TRBD1 aligns across 8 bases. The CDR3 has 13 amino acids. Germline V gene lookup returns CDR1 MNHNY and CDR2 SVGAGI (reference sequence). With V trimmed by 9 bases and J by 4 bases, 5 bases remained unmatched. The CDR3 nucleotides are TGTGCCAGTGGACAGGGTCCAGGAAACACCATATATTTT. Its protein is CASGQGPGNTIYF.

Ten or more counts support this clonotype. The J gene is TRBJ2-1, the V gene TRBV29-1, with D possibly TRBD2 on 6 matching bases. The CDR3 sequence is 14 residues long. From germline, CDR1 is SQVTM and CDR2 ANQGSEA. V was shortened by 7 bases and J by 6 bases, with 19 bases between the two germline ends. The CDR3 is CSALGGKHINEQFF. DNA of the CDR3: TGCAGCGCCTTGGGAGGCAAACATATCAATGAGCAGTTCTTC.

J is TRBJ2-7 and V is TRBV5-1; D is perhaps TRBD1 (7 bases). CDR3 length: 15 amino acids. Germline lookup yields CDR1 SGHRS and CDR2 YFSETQ. The V end was cut by 5 bases, the J end by 1 base, with 16 bases between. The CDR3 bases are TGCGCCAGCAGGATTGTCCCAGGGGGGTCCTACGAGCAGTACTTC. Translating gives CASRIVPGGSYEQYF.

This clonotype has only a few counts. The V call is TRBV7-2, the J call TRBJ2-7; 7 positions agree with TRBD1. This CDR3 spans 13 amino acids. Germline CDR1 SGHTA, CDR2 FQGNSA. With 4 bases clipped from V and 10 bases from J, the junction kept 10 bases outside the gene matches. The CDR3 here is CASSSTGFVRQYF. The CDR3 region has the DNA TGTGCCAGCAGCTCGACAGGGTTCGTACGACAGTACTTC.

This clonotype was counted ten times or more. The CDR3 DNA sequence: TGTGCCAGCGCGGACGGACAGAACACTGAAGCTTTCTTT. Amino acid sequence: CASADGQNTEAFF. The chain recombines TRBV6-6 with TRBJ1-1; D perhaps matches TRBD1 (5 bases). The CDR3 is 13 residues long. Germline-derived CDR1 and CDR2 are MNHNY and SVGAGI (reference sequence). V shed 8 bases and J shed 1 base, with 11 bases lying between them.

A few counts support this clonotype. The CDR3 nucleotides are TGTGCCAGCACCCCCGGCGAGGGGGCGGTGGACATTCAGTACTTC. This encodes CASTPGEGAVDIQYF. V is TRBV6-5 and J is TRBJ2-4; TRBD1 matches 7 bases. The CDR3 sequence is 15 residues long. Germline assignment: CDR1 MNHEY and CDR2 SVGAGI. Germline trimming cut 7 bases from V and 8 bases from J; bases unmatched to any gene: 14.

The sample holds many counts of this clonotype. The rearrangement uses TRBV12-3 or TRBV12-4 and TRBJ1-1; no firm D call. The CDR3 is 13 amino acids. With 5 bases removed from V and 1 base from J, the gap between germline ends came to 8 bases. The CDR3: CASSQEGNTEAFF. DNA of the CDR3: TGTGCCAGCAGTCAGGAGGGGAACACTGAAGCTTTCTTT.

The chain couples TRBV7-2 to TRBJ1-1, with D possibly matching TRBD1 (5 bases). The CDR3 runs to 13 residues. Germline CDR1 and CDR2: SGHTA and FQGNSA. V lost 1 base and J 5 bases, leaving 8 bases between the germline ends. The CDR3 spells CASSLVDSTEAFF. The CDR3 coding sequence is TGTGCCAGCAGCTTAGTTGACAGTACTGAAGCTTTCTTT.

At least ten counts were recorded for this clonotype. The J gene is TRBJ2-7, the V gene TRBV12-3 or TRBV12-4; 10 bases map to TRBD2. V shed 6 bases and J 3 bases; nucleotides not matched to a gene: 5. The CDR3 consists of 14 residues. Here the CDR3 reads CASRASGSFYEQYF. The CDR3 region has the DNA TGTGCCAGCAGGGCTAGCGGGAGCTTCTACGAGCAGTACTTC.

In this sample, this clonotype turned up many times. V is TRBV4-3 and J is TRBJ2-7, with 7 bases fitting TRBD2. Trimming removed 0 bases from V and 2 bases from J; junction bases left unmatched: 13. The length of the CDR3 is 18 residues. Germline CDR1 and CDR2: LGHNA and YSLEER. The CDR3 spells CASSQEAITSVVPYEQYF. The CDR3 DNA sequence: TGCGCCAGCAGCCAAGAGGCTATCACTAGCGTCGTTCCCTACGAGCAGTACTTC.

J is TRBJ2-1 and V is TRBV24-1, with TRBD2 identical over 9 bases. The germline V gene encodes CDR1 KGHDR and CDR2 SFDVKD. The CDR3 consists of 16 residues. V was clipped by 2 bases and J by 3 bases; unmatched bases: 4. CDR3 in DNA: TGTGCCACCAGTGATTCGGGAGCGGGAGGCTACAATGAGCAGTTCTTC. This codes for CATSDSGAGGYNEQFF.

For the CDR3, the DNA is TGTGCCAGCAGCTCCGAGACAGCCAATTCACCCCTCCACTTT. It is translated as CASSSETANSPLHF. The genes are TRBV6-5 and TRBJ1-6; D perhaps matches TRBD1 (5 bases). V lost 6 bases and J lost 7, with 13 bases in between. The CDR3 sequence is 14 residues long. Germline V gene lookup returns CDR1 MNHEY and CDR2 SVGAGI.

This clonotype showed up just a few times. The V and J genes are TRBV11-2 and TRBJ1-3, with 9 positions matching TRBD1. Germline V gives CDR1 SGHAT, CDR2 FQNNGV. This CDR3 spans 15 amino acids. J was trimmed by 7 bases and V by 1 base; bases with no gene match: 5. CDR3 DNA sequence: TGTGCCAGCAGCTTAGGACAGGGGGTCCGGAACACCATATATTTT. This codes for CASSLGQGVRNTIYF.

This clonotype was detected a few times. The chain combines TRBV7-2 with TRBJ1-4; D is perhaps TRBD1 (5 bases). This CDR3 spans 13 amino acids. Trimming took off 5 bases at V and 7 bases at J, with 11 bases between the two ends. The germline V gene has CDR1 SGHTA and CDR2 FQGNSA. CDR3 residues: CASSGGMGEKLFF. The CDR3, as DNA: TGTGCCAGCAGCGGGGGAATGGGTGAAAAACTGTTTTTT.

This clonotype was counted at least ten times. The rearrangement uses TRBV7-9 and TRBJ1-2; D remains unclear. The CDR3 has 14 residues. Trimming cost V 1 base and J 0 bases, with 6 bases left between them. CDR1 is SEHNR and CDR2 is FQNEAQ in the germline V gene (reference sequence). CDR3 protein: CASSLGSANYGYTF. CDR3 coding DNA: TGTGCCAGCAGCTTAGGCTCAGCTAACTATGGCTACACCTTC.

This clonotype was seen a few times. This chain links TRBV3-1 with TRBJ2-2; 15 bases match TRBD2. Trimming removed 0 bases from V and 5 bases from J; junction bases left unmatched: 10. This CDR3 spans 20 amino acids. Germline V gene lookup returns CDR1 LGHDT and CDR2 YNNKEL (reference sequence). The chain's CDR3 is CASSQDLGLAGGPGTGELFF. The CDR3 DNA reads as TGTGCCAGCAGCCAAGATCTCGGACTAGCGGGAGGGCCGGGGACCGGGGAGCTGTTTTTT. Supplemented by reference TRBV3-1 and TRBJ2-2, the full variable domain reads DTAVSQTPKYLVTQMGNDKSIKCEQNLGHDTMYWYKQDSKKFLKIMFSYNNKELIINETVPNRFSPKSPDKAHLNLHINSLELGDSAVYFCASSQDLGLAGGPGTGELFFGEGSRLTVL.